Each of the 25 T cell receptor beta chains below was sequenced from the same sample in a study of cytomegalovirus exposure and HLA in healthy donors. PCR employed 60 Vbeta and 13 Jbeta primers. Method: immunoSEQ multiplex PCR; TCRdb's copy keeps in-frame clones and lacks some. The sample carries over 80,000 clones, over 65% recorded once. Input material: PBMCs. Receptors were obtained from a man aged 50 to 60 in good health and CMV-seronegative.

J is TRBJ2-4 and V is TRBV9; 7 bases fit TRBD1. This CDR3 region has 15 residues. Germline loops: CDR1 SGDLS, CDR2 YYNGEE. J was trimmed by 1 base and V by 2 bases; bases with no gene match: 3. Here the CDR3 reads CASSVDREAKNIQYF. CDR3 DNA sequence: TGTGCCAGCAGCGTTGACAGGGAGGCCAAAAACATTCAGTACTTC.

The chain links TRBV5-1 to TRBJ2-3, with D tentatively TRBD2 (6 bases). The V gene lost 7 bases and the J gene lost 2 bases, with 14 bases spanning the gap. Germline V gene data show CDR1 as SGHRS and CDR2 as YFSETQ. This CDR3 has 14 amino acids. CDR3 sequence: CASAEGLNTDTQYF. CDR3 nucleotide sequence: TGCGCCAGCGCTGAGGGACTCAACACAGATACGCAGTATTTT. The variable domain in full, with the rest retrieved from reference TRBV5-1 and TRBJ2-3, is KAGVTQTPRYLIKTRGQQVTLSCSPISGHRSVSWYQQTPGQGLQFLFEYFSETQRNKGNFPGRFSGRQFSNSRSEMNVSTLELGDSALYLCASAEGLNTDTQYFGPGTRLTVL.

V usage is TRBV29-1 and J usage is TRBJ2-7, with TRBD1 matching 10 bases. Germline V gives CDR1 SQVTM, CDR2 ANQGSEA. CDR3 length equals 13 residues. The V segment lost 7 bases and the J segment 3 bases; nucleotides outside the gene matches: 6. The CDR3 loop reads CSGGQGTIYEQYF. CDR3 sequence (DNA): TGCAGCGGGGGACAGGGGACTATCTACGAGCAGTACTTC.

The count of this clone is one. The chain joins TRBV2 to TRBJ1-5, with unresolved D. The CDR3 consists of 14 residues. V was trimmed by 1 base and J by 7 bases, leaving 11 bases between them. Germline lookup yields CDR1 SNHLY and CDR2 FYNNEI. The DNA for the CDR3 is TGTGCCAGCAGTGAAGGGTTGGCAGGACAGCCCCAGCATTTT. This codes for CASSEGLAGQPQHF.

CDR3 coding DNA: TGCGCCAGCAGCCAAGACTACAGGGGGTCGAGCTACGAGCAGTACTTC. Translating it yields CASSQDYRGSSYEQYF. The chain employs TRBV4-3 and TRBJ2-7, with TRBD1 identical over 8 bases. The length of the CDR3 is 16 residues. The trim removed 0 bases at V and 3 bases at J, leaving 7 bases unmatched. Germline lookup yields CDR1 LGHNA and CDR2 YSLEER.

J is TRBJ1-1 and V is TRBV27; 8 positions match TRBD1. CDR1 MNHEY and CDR2 SMNVEV come from the germline V gene (reference sequence). The ends lost 4 bases at V and 0 bases at J; junction bases unmatched: 13. This CDR3 comprises 18 residues. The CDR3 protein is CASSSARQGAILNTEAFF. Written as DNA, the CDR3 is TGTGCCAGCAGTTCCGCCAGGCAGGGGGCAATTCTGAACACTGAAGCTTTCTTT.

J is TRBJ2-7 and V is TRBV5-1; a possible D gene is TRBD1 (5 bases). The CDR3 totals 13 residues. Trimming pared 4 bases from V and 2 bases from J, leaving 10 bases between. Germline loops: CDR1 SGHRS, CDR2 YFSETQ. The CDR3 DNA is TGCGCCAGCAGCATACCGGACACCTACGAGCAGTACTTC. Protein product: CASSIPDTYEQYF. Looking up the rest from reference TRBV5-1 and TRBJ2-7 gives the full variable domain: KAGVTQTPRYLIKTRGQQVTLSCSPISGHRSVSWYQQTPGQGLQFLFEYFSETQRNKGNFPGRFSGRQFSNSRSEMNVSTLELGDSALYLCASSIPDTYEQYFGPGTRLTVT.

This chain links TRBV6-5 with TRBJ1-2; 9 bases match TRBD1. V gave up 2 bases and J gave up 8 bases; unmatched junction bases: 12. CDR1 is MNHEY and CDR2 is SVGAGI in the germline V gene. This CDR3 region has 16 residues. CDR3 sequence: CASSYRGPGQGGGYTF. CDR3 DNA sequence: TGTGCCAGCAGTTACAGGGGACCGGGACAGGGCGGGGGCTACACCTTC.

The J gene is TRBJ2-7, the V gene TRBV7-9; TRBD1 might be the D (6 bases). The CDR3 loop spans 14 amino acids. V lost 0 bases to trimming and J lost 6 bases, with 12 bases between them. The V gene's germline CDR1 is SEHNR and CDR2 FQNEAQ (reference sequence). The CDR3 here is CASSLAGHPGEQYF. DNA of the CDR3: TGTGCCAGCAGCTTAGCGGGACACCCCGGCGAGCAGTACTTC.

The chain joins TRBV7-6 to TRBJ2-7; a weak D match, TRBD2 (5 bases). V was trimmed by 5 bases and J by 4 bases, leaving 15 bases between them. CDR1 and CDR2 from the germline V gene are SGHVS and FNYEAQ. CDR3 length equals 14 residues. The CDR3 loop is CASSKDPRRYEQYF. CDR3 sequence (DNA): TGTGCCAGCAGCAAAGATCCCCGGAGGTACGAGCAGTACTTC.

The chain links TRBV6-5 to TRBJ1-5; 7 bases fit TRBD1. The germline V gene has CDR1 MNHEY and CDR2 SVGAGI. V was clipped by 8 bases and J by 2 bases; unmatched bases: 6. The CDR3 totals 14 residues. CDR3 sequence (DNA): TGTGCCAGCGGTACAGGGGACCGCAATCAGCCCCAGCATTTT. Protein sequence: CASGTGDRNQPQHF.

The chain couples TRBV19 to TRBJ1-4; 11 bases are shared with TRBD1. J was trimmed by 0 bases and V by 4 bases; bases with no gene match: 10. The CDR3 totals 19 residues. Germline CDR1 reads LNHDA; CDR2 reads SQIVND (reference sequence). The CDR3 DNA sequence: TGTGCCAGTAGTAAGCGGACAGGGGGCTCTTATACAACTAATGAAAAACTGTTTTTT. Encoded protein: CASSKRTGGSYTTNEKLFF.

The genes are TRBV28 and TRBJ1-3; 7 bases align to TRBD1. The V and J ends lost 4 bases and 4 bases, in that order; junction bases with no gene match: 4. Germline assignment: CDR1 MDHEN and CDR2 SYDVKM. This CDR3 contains 14 residues. Written as DNA, the CDR3 is TGTGCCAGCAGTTCAACAGGGGAAGGAAACACCATATATTTT. Amino acid sequence: CASSSTGEGNTIYF.

V gene TRBV7-3 combines with J gene TRBJ2-3; TRBD1 agrees at 9 bases. Trimming cost V 5 bases and J 4 bases; bases outside gene matches: 10. The CDR3 covers 16 residues. Germline assignment: CDR1 SGHTA and CDR2 FQGTGA. The CDR3 reads CASSPTGTGFPDTQYF. In DNA form, the CDR3 reads TGTGCCAGCAGCCCAACCGGGACAGGGTTCCCAGATACGCAGTATTTT.

J is TRBJ2-3 and V is TRBV28, with 11 bases fitting TRBD2. The V gene's germline CDR1 is MDHEN and CDR2 SYDVKM. This CDR3 comprises 19 residues. V dropped 5 bases and J dropped 0; count of bases not matched to a gene: 13. In DNA form, the CDR3 reads TGTGCCAGCAGTCCCAGCGGGCTAGCGGGGGGAAGGAGCACAGATACGCAGTATTTT. Translated: CASSPSGLAGGRSTDTQYF.

This chain connects TRBV14 to TRBJ2-1; the match to TRBD1 covers 7 bases. This CDR3 has 13 residues. The germline gives CDR1 SGHDN, CDR2 FVKESK. Trimming removed 4 bases from V and 13 bases from J; junction bases left unmatched: 10. The CDR3 loop is CASSLGDRATQFF. The CDR3 bases are TGTGCCAGCAGCCTCGGTGACAGGGCCACTCAGTTCTTC.

The chain employs TRBV6-1 and TRBJ2-1, with 7 bases that match TRBD2. In germline, CDR1 is MNHNS, CDR2 SASEGT. The CDR3 has 13 residues. V shed 6 bases and J 10 bases; nucleotides not matched to a gene: 9. The CDR3 region has the DNA TGTGCCAGCAGCTATCTAGCGGTTGGGGAGCAGTTCTTC. It yields the protein CASSYLAVGEQFF.

The chain combines TRBV19 with TRBJ2-2; 12 nucleotides line up with TRBD2. This CDR3 is 17 amino acids long. Germline CDR1 reads LNHDA; CDR2 reads SQIVND (reference sequence). The J segment lost 0 bases and the V segment lost 7 bases, leaving 6 bases of the junction unmatched. CDR3 amino acids: CASIRLAGEANTGELFF. DNA of the CDR3: TGTGCCAGTATCAGACTAGCGGGAGAGGCGAACACCGGGGAGCTGTTTTTT. Looking up the rest from reference TRBV19 and TRBJ2-2 gives the full variable domain: DGGITQSPKYLFRKEGQNVTLSCEQNLNHDAMYWYRQDPGQGLRLIYYSQIVNDFQKGDIAEGYSVSREKKESFPLTVTSAQKNPTAFYLCASIRLAGEANTGELFFGEGSRLTVL.

This chain connects TRBV19 to TRBJ2-3; 12 bases are shared with TRBD2. J was trimmed by 4 bases and V by 5 bases; bases with no gene match: 10. CDR1 and CDR2 (germline): LNHDA, SQIVND (reference sequence). The CDR3 has 17 residues. CDR3 bases: TGTGCCAGTAGTGAAGAGACTAGCGGGAGAGGGGCAGATACGCAGTATTTT. It yields the protein CASSEETSGRGADTQYF.

This chain uses TRBV19 with TRBJ1-5, with 11 bases fitting TRBD1. Trimming removed 3 bases from V and 6 bases from J; junction bases left unmatched: 1. The germline gives CDR1 LNHDA, CDR2 SQIVND (reference sequence). CDR3 size: 14 residues. CDR3 DNA: TGTGCCAGTAGTATTGGGACAGGGGGTCAGCCCCAGCATTTT. The encoded protein is CASSIGTGGQPQHF.

This clone showed up just once. The rearrangement links TRBV7-9 to TRBJ2-5; 7 bases agree with TRBD2. The junction had 4 bases not matched to a gene; V was cut back by 5 bases and J by 1 base. This CDR3 is built from 14 residues. Per the germline V gene, CDR1 is SEHNR and CDR2 is FQNEAQ (reference sequence). CDR3 DNA: TGTGCCAGCAGCCCACTAGCGTCCCAAGAGACCCAGTACTTC. Its protein product is CASSPLASQETQYF.

Turning to this clone: At the DNA level, this CDR3 is encoded by other sequences in the same sample as well. The chain couples TRBV5-4 to TRBJ2-7; 7 positions match TRBD2. V trimming: 3 bases; J trimming: 4 bases; junction bases outside the gene matches: 10. The length of the CDR3 is 15 residues. Germline loops: CDR1 SGHNT, CDR2 YYREEE (reference sequence). The CDR3 reads CASSSRSGGTYEQYF. As DNA, the CDR3 is TGTGCCAGCAGCTCGAGGTCGGGGGGTACTTACGAGCAGTACTTC.

The chain joins TRBV15 to TRBJ2-2; a weak D match, TRBD1 (5 bases). This CDR3 has 15 residues. Germline V gene sequence: CDR1 LNHNV, CDR2 YYDKDF (reference sequence). The ends were cut back, 1 base at V and 0 bases at J, with 6 bases in the middle. The CDR3 sequence is CATSRGQTNTGELFF. Here the CDR3 DNA reads TGTGCCACCAGCAGAGGACAGACGAACACCGGGGAGCTGTTTTTT.

The chain links TRBV7-9 to TRBJ1-2, with 7 bases fitting TRBD1. This CDR3 is built from 15 residues. With V trimmed by 0 bases and J by 7 bases, 8 bases remained unmatched. The germline V gene has CDR1 SEHNR and CDR2 FQNEAQ (reference sequence). The CDR3 here is CASSLAVGGGPGYTF. In DNA, the CDR3 is TGTGCCAGCAGCTTAGCCGTAGGAGGGGGCCCTGGCTACACCTTC. Supplemented by reference TRBV7-9 and TRBJ1-2, the full variable domain reads DTGVSQNPRHKITKRGQNVTFRCDPISEHNRLYWYRQTLGQGPEFLTYFQNEAQLEKSRLLSDRFSAERPKGSFSTLEIQRTEQGDSAMYLCASSLAVGGGPGYTFGSGTRLTVV.

This sequence joins TRBV5-1 and TRBJ2-5; TRBD2 agrees at 12 bases. This CDR3 is 16 amino acids long. Germline-derived CDR1 and CDR2 are SGHRS and YFSETQ. V dropped 2 bases and J dropped 2; count of bases not matched to a gene: 4. The CDR3 spells CASSFGTSGFQETQYF. Here the CDR3 DNA reads TGCGCCAGCAGCTTCGGGACTAGCGGGTTTCAAGAGACCCAGTACTTC.